This T cell receptor (beta chain) comes out of a study of shared clonotypes between healthy human individuals. Measured with immunoSEQ multiplex PCR; TCRdb has only the in-frame clones, and not every one. The table has 2 million to 3 million clones, approximately 93% seen once. This CDR3 region has 15 residues. In germline, CDR1 is LNHNV, CDR2 YYDKDF (reference sequence). V was clipped by 0 bases and J by 4 bases, with 12 bases between them. This sequence originates from a man aged 18 to 30 in good health. Some clones in this sample may be carry-over from other donors' samples. The chain uses TRBV15 and TRBJ2-5; D perhaps matches TRBD2 (5 bases). The specimen sequenced was naive CD4+ T cells from PBMCs. Subset given: CD45RA+ positively selected. The CDR3 loop is CATSREGGEGETQYF. CDR3 nucleotide sequence: TGTGCCACCAGCAGAGAGGGCGGAGAGGGAGAGACCCAGTACTTC.